This T cell receptor beta chain was observed in a study of OX40 agonist ivuxolimab in advanced cancers. Clones were read by immunoSEQ multiplex PCR, and TCRdb kept only the in-frame ones, dropping some. The data show tens of thousands of clones, approximately 83% seen once. Broader study findings: Clonal expansion among partial responders at 0.1-3.0 mg/kg ranked near the lowest.

Notes on this clone: Its specificity is not known. At one end the junction does not follow the germline gene, possibly because of a read error.

Germline V gene sequence: CDR1 SGHKS, CDR2 YYEKEE (reference sequence). This CDR3 region has 13 residues. This receptor was taken from an adult with an advanced solid tumor such as melanoma, head and neck, liver or kidney cancer. Sequencing was performed on CD4+ or CD8+ T cells sorted from blood, taken in a trial of the OX40 agonist ivuxolimab. The rearrangement uses TRBV5-5 and TRBJ2-7; 7 bases are a match to TRBD1. CDR3 DNA sequence: TGTGCCAGCAGCTTGTTCCTCCGAGGGGGCCACCATTTC. Its protein is CASSLFLRGGHHF.